Listed below are T cell receptor beta chains from one sample, sequenced in a study of cytomegalovirus exposure and HLA in healthy donors. Sequencing used immunoSEQ multiplex PCR; TCRdb keeps in-frame clones, though not all of them. The table includes roughly 200,000 clones, 75% to 90% detected once. Sequenced material: PBMCs. The receptors were sampled from a boy aged 2-9 years in good health and CMV-seronegative. Both conserved end residues are part of each CDR3. Each record gives: CDR3 protein, V gene.

CDR3: CASRPGENTEAFF
V: TRBV6-4

CDR3: CASREGVANTEAFF
V: TRBV5-1

CDR3: CASSLGLALDTQYF
V: TRBV5-1

CDR3: CASSRDSYEQYF
V: TRBV11-2

CDR3: CASNSDRKETQYF
V: TRBV7-2

CDR3: CASSQDIAGDTDTQYF
V: TRBV4-2

CDR3: CAWIVGDYYGYTF
V: TRBV30

CDR3: CASSTRTGNYGYTF
V: TRBV19

CDR3: CASSGRPSSYNEQFF
V: TRBV2

CDR3: CAISESGPFGLSTDTQYF
V: TRBV10-3

CDR3: CASRDWQETQYF
V: TRBV2

CDR3: CAPPRSTNEKLFF
V: TRBV5-3

CDR3: CATGQEPSPLHF
V: TRBV2

CDR3: CASSLGQDHQPQHF
V: TRBV4-1

CDR3: CASSLQGSGNTIYF
V: TRBV6-1

CDR3: CASGKGTDTQYF
V: TRBV5-8

CDR3: CASSTTPGTSRGEQYF
V: TRBV7-8

CDR3: CASFALGQNYGYTF
V: TRBV6-5

CDR3: CASSYSYRVNTEAFF
V: TRBV6-5

CDR3: CASSPTGALLPADTQYF
V: TRBV27

CDR3: CASRPAGGPSEQYF
V: TRBV19

CDR3: CASSYSADPNTEAFF
V: TRBV6-5

CDR3: CATREGVSNYGYTF
V: TRBV6-1

CDR3: CASSSRQGAYEQYF
V: TRBV6-1

CDR3: CSVEGQGGYEQYF
V: TRBV29-1

CDR3: CASSGGLADSYEQYF
V: TRBV13

CDR3: CASSEPGDYEQYF
V: TRBV10-2

CDR3: CASSNQTLSQGLIYEQYF
V: TRBV21-1

CDR3: CASSDGTGNQPQHF
V: TRBV4-1

CDR3: CASSPSTGGMNEQYF
V: TRBV5-1

CDR3: CASSDVRGANTEAFF
V: TRBV2

CDR3: CASSVGVGGATQYF
V: TRBV9

CDR3: CASSYSNPGDYGYTF
V: TRBV6-5

CDR3: CASSLGGEIDEQFF
V: TRBV27

CDR3: CASSSRPDRPNSGANVLTF
V: TRBV9

CDR3: CASSAARHQGNNIQYF
V: TRBV6-6

CDR3: CASSSRSQGDYEQYF
V: TRBV21-1

CDR3: CASSFSGGAEAFF
V: TRBV7-9

CDR3: CASSWTSGGALLYNEQFF
V: TRBV5-1

CDR3: CASTLEAGGTDTQYF
V: TRBV5-1

CDR3: CASSRGGLGLASDTQYF
V: TRBV4-2

CDR3: CASSARASGRYQETQYF
V: TRBV9

CDR3: CASSVASVANYGYTF
V: TRBV9

CDR3: CAWSVLDTTYNEQFF
V: TRBV30

CDR3: CASSSPGLAGTDTQYF
V: TRBV28

CDR3: CASSKQNRDSTDTQYF
V: TRBV27

CDR3: CASSRGSDNEQFF
V: TRBV6-5

CDR3: CSVELAESYNEQFF
V: TRBV29-1

CDR3: CASSEEIRDSPLHF
V: TRBV2

CDR3: CASSLQPGLAGGRSSYNEQFF
V: TRBV2

CDR3: CASRVDRAMTGELFF
V: TRBV6-5

CDR3: CASSMDSASYNEQFF
V: TRBV7-2

CDR3: CASSQSTDTQYF
V: TRBV7-6

CDR3: CASTRDRGPNTEAFF
V: TRBV19

CDR3: CASSSDRLKPEETQYF
V: TRBV7-8

CDR3: CASSQYRDIMNTEAFF
V: TRBV4-1

CDR3: CASSLVTGAKNSPLHF
V: TRBV27

CDR3: CASRPGTGLFYGYTF
V: TRBV2

CDR3: CASSPLTGGWGESNNEQFF
V: TRBV7-8

CDR3: CASSVAERGRLYGYTF
V: TRBV9